This TCR beta chain is from a study of blood T cell repertoires in COVID-19. Study-level background: PBMCs, B-cell-depleted T cells, or T cells provided the cDNA or gDNA that made up the material.

This clone was seen a handful of times. Exposed enrollees encountered a COVID-19 case at some point within 2 weeks before study entry. In the source study's methods: Reference gene primer amplification gave estimated nucleated cell counts. Measured with immunoSEQ multiplex PCR; TCRdb has only the in-frame clones, and not every one. Clone size and the V and J calls come from that table; the DNA yielded D and trimming. Seen here are a few hundred thousand clones, approximately 78% observed once, and the top ten hold about 5%. Looked up from germline, CDR1 is MNHEY and CDR2 is SVGAGI. The CDR3 spans 14 residues. V lost 4 bases and J lost 5, with 12 bases in between.

The TCR sequence derives from a man aged 40-50 years who had been exposed to COVID-19. The chain recombines TRBV6-5 with TRBJ2-1, with D possibly TRBD2 on 6 matching bases. What was sequenced was PBMCs or T cells enriched from blood (not recorded which). The CDR3 DNA follows: TGTGCCAGCAGTTTGCGGCGGGGAAACAATGAGCAGTTCTTC. Its translation: CASSLRRGNNEQFF.